This TCR beta chain is drawn from a study of shared clonotypes between healthy human individuals. The data were produced by immunoSEQ multiplex PCR, yet TCRdb's version contains in-frame clones alone and is incomplete. The sample lists about 2.3 million clones; more than 85% were seen once. This clone came up once. The antigen remains unidentified. The V end was cut by 4 bases, the J end by 5 bases, with 14 bases between. The germline gives CDR1 MNHEY, CDR2 SVGAGI. The CDR3 consists of 14 residues. Study-wide findings and caveats: Naive CD4 clonotype sharing across four donors was about 5%. Larger richness was generally estimated for naive than memory subsets.

Sequenced input: naive CD4+ T cells from PBMCs. This sample's subset: CD45RA+ positively selected. The gene calls are TRBV6-5 and TRBJ2-5; weak D call: TRBD2 (6 bases). This clonotype was sampled from a man in his late teens or twenties in good health. Some clones in this sample may be carry-over from other donors' samples. CDR3 in amino acids: CASSFQLARETQYF. CDR3 sequence (DNA): TGTGCCAGCAGTTTCCAACTAGCTCGGGAGACCCAGTACTTC.